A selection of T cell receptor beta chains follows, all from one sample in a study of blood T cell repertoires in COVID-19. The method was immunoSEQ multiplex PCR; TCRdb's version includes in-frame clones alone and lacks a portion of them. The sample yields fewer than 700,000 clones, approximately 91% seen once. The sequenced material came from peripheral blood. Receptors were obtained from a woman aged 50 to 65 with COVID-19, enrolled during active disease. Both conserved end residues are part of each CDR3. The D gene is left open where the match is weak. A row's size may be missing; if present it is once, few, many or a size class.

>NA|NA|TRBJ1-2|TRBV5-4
CASSLDSIYGYTF
TGTGCCAGCAGCTTGGACAGCATTTATGGCTACACCTTC
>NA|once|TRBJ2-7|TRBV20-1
CSARQVYEQYF
TGCAGTGCTAGACAGGTCTACGAGCAGTACTTC
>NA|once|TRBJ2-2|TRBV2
CASREGATGELFF
TGTGCCAGCCGGGAGGGGGCAACCGGGGAGCTGTTTTTT
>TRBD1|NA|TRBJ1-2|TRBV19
CASSTQGQGNYGYTF
TGTGCCAGTAGTACCCAGGGACAGGGGAACTATGGCTACACCTTC
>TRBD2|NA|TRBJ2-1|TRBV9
CASSVVAGPYNEQFF
TGTGCCAGCAGCGTAGTAGCGGGGCCCTACAATGAGCAGTTCTTC
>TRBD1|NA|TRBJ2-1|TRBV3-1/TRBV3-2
CASSPEGASGQFF
TGTGCCAGCAGCCCAGAGGGGGCCTCGGGACAGTTCTTC
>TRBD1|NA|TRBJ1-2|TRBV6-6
CATTAQGTANYGYTF
TGTGCCACCACGGCACAGGGGACAGCTAACTATGGCTACACCTTC
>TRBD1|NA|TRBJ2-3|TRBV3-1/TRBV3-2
CASSGQGADTQYF
TGTGCCAGCAGCGGACAGGGGGCAGATACGCAGTATTTT
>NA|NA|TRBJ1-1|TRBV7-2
CASSSIPGDTEAFF
TGTGCCAGCAGCTCGATTCCGGGGGACACTGAAGCTTTCTTT
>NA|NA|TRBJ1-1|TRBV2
CASRILSNTEAFF
TGTGCCAGCAGAATATTATCGAACACTGAAGCTTTCTTT
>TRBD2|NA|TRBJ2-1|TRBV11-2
CASSLASGYNEQFF
TGTGCCAGCAGCTTAGCTAGCGGATACAATGAGCAGTTCTTC
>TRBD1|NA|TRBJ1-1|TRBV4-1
CASSQQGANEAFF
TGCGCCAGCAGCCAACAGGGGGCTAATGAAGCTTTCTTT
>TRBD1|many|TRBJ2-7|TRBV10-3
CAISDPGTGGNEQYF
TGTGCCATCAGTGATCCCGGGACAGGGGGAAACGAGCAGTACTTC
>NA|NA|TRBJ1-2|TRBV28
CASSSSRGYGYTF
TGTGCCAGCAGTTCATCTAGGGGCTATGGCTACACCTTC
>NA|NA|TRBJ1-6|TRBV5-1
CASSRTGSSYNSPLHF
TGCGCCAGCAGCAGAACAGGGAGCTCCTATAATTCACCCCTCCACTTT
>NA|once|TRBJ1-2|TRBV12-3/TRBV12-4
CASSQGANYGYTF
TGTGCCAGCTCCCAGGGCGCTAACTATGGCTACACCTTC
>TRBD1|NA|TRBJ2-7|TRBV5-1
CASSLDRGRYEQYF
TGCGCCAGCAGCTTGGACAGGGGAAGGTACGAGCAGTACTTC
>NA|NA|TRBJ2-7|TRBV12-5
CASGIPGTSYEQYF
TGTGCTAGTGGTATCCCAGGGACTTCCTACGAGCAGTACTTC
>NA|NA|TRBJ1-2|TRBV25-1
CASSEGSGGYTF
TGTGCCAGCAGTGAGGGTTCGGGTGGCTACACCTTC
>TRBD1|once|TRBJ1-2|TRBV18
CASSPQGATNYGYTF
TGTGCCAGCTCACCCCAGGGGGCAACAAACTATGGCTACACCTTC
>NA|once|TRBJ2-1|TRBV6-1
CASSEVNSAPYNEQFF
TGTGCCAGCAGTGAAGTGAATAGCGCGCCCTACAATGAGCAGTTCTTC
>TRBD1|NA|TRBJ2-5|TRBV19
CASSTDREKSLETQYF
TGTGCCAGTAGTACGGACAGGGAGAAGTCTTTGGAGACCCAGTACTTC
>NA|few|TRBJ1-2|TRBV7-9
CASSLSWGAINYGYTF
TGTGCCAGCAGCTTAAGTTGGGGCGCGATAAACTATGGCTACACCTTC
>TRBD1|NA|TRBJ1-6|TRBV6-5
CASSPWTGNGSPLHF
TGTGCCAGCAGCCCGTGGACAGGGAATGGTTCACCCCTCCACTTT
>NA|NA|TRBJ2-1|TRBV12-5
CASGWARGWGKSEQFF
TGTGCTAGTGGTTGGGCCCGAGGGTGGGGAAAAAGTGAGCAGTTCTTC
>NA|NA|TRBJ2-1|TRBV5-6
CASSLPPNAEQQFF
TGTGCCAGCAGCTTGCCCCCCAATGCGGAACAGCAGTTCTTC
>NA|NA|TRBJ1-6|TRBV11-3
CASSLGARNSPLHF
TGTGCCAGCAGCTTAGGCGCCCGAAATTCACCCCTCCACTTT
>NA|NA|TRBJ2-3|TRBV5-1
CASSADSPSTDTQYF
TGCGCCAGCAGCGCGGACAGCCCTAGCACAGATACGCAGTATTTT
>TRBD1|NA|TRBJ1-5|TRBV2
CASSTGQLNQPQHF
TGTGCCAGCAGTACGGGACAGCTCAATCAGCCCCAGCATTTT
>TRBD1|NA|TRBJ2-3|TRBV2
CASSARAGGIPDTQYF
TGTGCCAGCAGCGCCCGGGCAGGGGGAATCCCAGATACGCAGTATTTT
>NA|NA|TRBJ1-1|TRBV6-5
CASSLSLEVRTEAFF
TGTGCCAGCAGTTTGTCCCTTGAGGTGAGGACTGAAGCTTTCTTT
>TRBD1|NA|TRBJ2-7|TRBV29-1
CSVGQGSYEQYF
TGCAGCGTCGGACAGGGGTCCTACGAGCAGTACTTC
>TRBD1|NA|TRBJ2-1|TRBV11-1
CASSPRTGYYNEQFF
TGTGCCAGCAGCCCCAGGACAGGTTACTACAATGAGCAGTTCTTC
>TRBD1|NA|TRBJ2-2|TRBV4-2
CASSQDLPGQGNTGELFF
TGTGCCAGCAGCCAAGATTTACCGGGACAGGGGAACACCGGGGAGCTGTTTTTT